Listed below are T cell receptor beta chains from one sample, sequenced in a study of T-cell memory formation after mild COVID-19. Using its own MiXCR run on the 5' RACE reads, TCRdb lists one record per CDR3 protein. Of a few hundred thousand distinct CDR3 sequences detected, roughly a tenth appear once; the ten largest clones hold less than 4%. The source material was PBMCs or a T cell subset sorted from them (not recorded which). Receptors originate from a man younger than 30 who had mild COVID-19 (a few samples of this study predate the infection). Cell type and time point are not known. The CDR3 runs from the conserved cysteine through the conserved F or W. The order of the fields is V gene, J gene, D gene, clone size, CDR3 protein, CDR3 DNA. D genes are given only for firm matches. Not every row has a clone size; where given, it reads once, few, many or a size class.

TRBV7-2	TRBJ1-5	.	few	CASSLGASGSQPQHF	TGTGCCAGCAGCCTCGGGGCCTCGGGGAGTCAGCCCCAGCATTTT
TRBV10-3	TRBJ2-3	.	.	CAISARQGPDTQYF	TGTGCCATCAGTGCCCGCCAGGGCCCAGATACGCAGTATTTT
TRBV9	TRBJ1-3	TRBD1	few	CASSAQGAAGNTIYF	TGTGCCAGCAGCGCGCAGGGGGCGGCGGGAAACACCATATATTTT
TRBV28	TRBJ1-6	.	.	CASSPAGSPLHF	TGTGCCAGCTCCCCCGCCGGTTCACCCCTCCACTTT
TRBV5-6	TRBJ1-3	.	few	CASSLDHRANTIYF	TGTGCCAGCAGCTTGGATCACAGGGCAAACACCATATATTTT
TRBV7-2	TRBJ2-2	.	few	CASSLLFRGNTGELFF	TGTGCCAGCAGCTTGTTGTTCCGTGGGAACACCGGGGAGCTGTTTTTT
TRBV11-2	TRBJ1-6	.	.	CASSKDTPSYNSPLHF	TGTGCCAGCAGCAAAGATACACCCTCCTATAATTCACCCCTCCACTTT
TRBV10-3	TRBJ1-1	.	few	CAISERELNTEAFF	TGTGCCATCAGTGAGCGGGAGTTGAACACTGAAGCTTTCTTT
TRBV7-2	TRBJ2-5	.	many	CASSPLRETQYF	TGTGCCAGCAGCCCACTACGGGAGACCCAGTACTTC
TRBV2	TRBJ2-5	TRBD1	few	CASRSGGTQYF	TGTGCCAGCAGATCAGGGGGGACCCAGTACTTC
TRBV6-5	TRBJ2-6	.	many	CASRPRPGPSGANVLTF	TGTGCCAGCAGACCTAGACCCGGCCCCTCTGGGGCCAACGTCCTGACTTTC
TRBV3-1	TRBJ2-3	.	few	CASSQYATADTQYF	TGTGCCAGCAGCCAGTACGCCACGGCCGATACGCAGTATTTT
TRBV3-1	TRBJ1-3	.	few	CASSQDMVRGNTIYF	TGTGCCAGCAGCCAAGATATGGTCAGGGGAAACACCATATATTTT
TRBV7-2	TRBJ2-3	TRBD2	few	CASRISGSSTDTQYF	TGTGCCAGCAGAATTAGCGGGAGTAGCACAGATACGCAGTATTTT
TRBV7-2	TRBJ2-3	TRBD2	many	CASSPGGSDTQYF	TGTGCCAGCAGCCCGGGGGGGTCAGATACGCAGTATTTT
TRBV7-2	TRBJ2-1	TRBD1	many	CASSLNGRDREFF	TGTGCCAGCAGCTTGAATGGCCGGGACAGGGAATTCTTC
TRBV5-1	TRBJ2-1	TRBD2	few	CASSHSGTSGGLAYNEQFF	TGCGCCAGCAGCCACTCCGGGACTAGCGGTGGTCTCGCCTACAATGAGCAGTTCTTC
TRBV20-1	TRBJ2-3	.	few	CSAPIGDTQYF	TGCAGTGCGCCGATTGGGGATACGCAGTATTTT
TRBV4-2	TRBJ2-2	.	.	CASSPRDPAGELFF	TGTGCCAGCAGCCCCCGGGACCCCGCGGGGGAGCTGTTTTTT
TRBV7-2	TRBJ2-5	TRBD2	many	CASSPLGGQETQYF	TGTGCCAGCAGCCCCCTCGGGGGGCAAGAGACCCAGTACTTC
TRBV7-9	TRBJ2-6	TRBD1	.	CASSRGQGLGANVLTF	TGTGCCAGCAGCCGGGGACAGGGGCTTGGGGCCAACGTCCTGACTTTC
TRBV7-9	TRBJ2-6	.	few	CALSPRQAGANVLTF	TGTGCCCTCAGCCCACGACAGGCCGGGGCCAACGTCCTGACTTTC
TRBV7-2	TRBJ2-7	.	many	CASSRPRIRQYF	TGTGCCAGCAGCCGTCCCAGGATACGGCAGTACTTC
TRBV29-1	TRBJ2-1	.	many	CSVSGYNEQFF	TGCAGCGTTTCGGGATACAATGAGCAGTTCTTC
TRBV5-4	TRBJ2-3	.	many	CASSLAMRWGDTQYF	TGTGCCAGCAGCTTGGCCATGAGGTGGGGAGATACGCAGTATTTT
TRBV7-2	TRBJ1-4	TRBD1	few	CASSFRDRSNEKLFF	TGTGCCAGCAGTTTTCGGGACAGGTCTAATGAAAAACTGTTTTTT
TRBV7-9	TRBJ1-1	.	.	CASSRGWNTEAFF	TGTGCCAGCAGCAGAGGGTGGAACACTGAAGCTTTCTTT
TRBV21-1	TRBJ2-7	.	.	CASSARGSQGPREQYF	TGTGCCAGCAGCGCCCGAGGGTCGCAGGGTCCCCGCGAGCAGTACTTC
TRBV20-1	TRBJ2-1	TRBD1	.	CSARGDRVGYNEQFF	TGCAGTGCTAGAGGTGACAGGGTGGGATACAATGAGCAGTTCTTC
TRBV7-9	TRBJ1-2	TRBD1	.	CASSFRTGRFVGRPLYGYTF	TGTGCCAGCAGCTTCAGGACAGGGCGTTTCGTCGGCCGTCCTCTCTATGGCTACACCTTC
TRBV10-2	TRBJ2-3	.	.	CASGDGSTDTQYF	TGCGCCAGCGGAGACGGAAGCACAGATACGCAGTATTTT